A single T cell receptor beta chain is shown here with its context. No antigen is known for it. The data derive from a study of shared clonotypes between healthy human individuals. Study-level findings and limits: The authors sampled blood alone, and tissue repertoires likely differ. Despite large depth, sorted-subset datasets appeared incompletely sequenced.

Germline assignment: CDR1 SGHRS and CDR2 YFSETQ. The V and J ends lost 4 bases and 1 base respectively, with 14 bases between them. The CDR3 loop spans 15 amino acids. Measured with immunoSEQ multiplex PCR; TCRdb has only the in-frame clones, and not every one. Altogether 850,000 to 1,200,000 clones are present, roughly 80% being singletons, with the ten largest covering about 1.5%. The chain joins TRBV5-1 to TRBJ1-1; D ambiguous. Sequencing was carried out using memory CD4+ T cells sorted from blood. The subset denotes: CD45RA-negative fraction. This receptor was obtained from a man younger than 35 in good health. Here the CDR3 reads CASSTETGSNTEAFF. For the CDR3, the DNA is TGCGCCAGCAGCACCGAGACGGGCTCGAACACTGAAGCTTTCTTT.